Below are 14 T cell receptor beta chains sequenced from a single sample in a study of cytomegalovirus exposure and HLA in healthy donors. The table came from immunoSEQ multiplex PCR; TCRdb's copy has only in-frame clones and leaves some out. Of 180,000 or so clones in the sample, roughly 86% were seen once. Sequenced sample: PBMCs. All receptors derive from a young man in good health and CMV-seropositive.

The CDR3 region has the DNA TGTGCCTCCATAGGGGCATACGAGCAGTACTTC. Encoded protein: CASIGAYEQYF. J is TRBJ2-7 and V is TRBV7-9; D is possibly TRBD1 (5 bases). There are 11 residues in the CDR3. V dropped 11 bases and J dropped 4 bases, with 12 bases sitting between them. Per the germline V gene, CDR1 is SEHNR and CDR2 is FQNEAQ (reference sequence).

The V call is TRBV27, the J call TRBJ2-2, with a possible D match to TRBD2 (6 bases). The CDR3 is 14 amino acids. Trimming took off 6 bases at V and 7 bases at J, with 15 bases between the two ends. Germline-derived CDR1 and CDR2 are MNHEY and SMNVEV (reference sequence). CDR3 sequence (DNA): TGTGCCAGCAGGCGGGGTCCGGGTAACGGGGAGCTGTTTTTT. This translates into CASRRGPGNGELFF.

This sequence joins TRBV2 and TRBJ1-1; unclear D gene. The V gene lost 7 bases and the J gene lost 1 base, with 16 bases spanning the gap. The CDR3 extends over 15 amino acids. Germline CDR1 reads SNHLY; CDR2 reads FYNNEI. Written as DNA, the CDR3 is TGTGCCAGCATCCCGAGTCGGACTTGGAACACTGAAGCTTTCTTT. Amino acid sequence: CASIPSRTWNTEAFF.

This clone showed up just once. V and J are TRBV6-1 and TRBJ1-1, with a possible D match to TRBD1 (5 bases). Germline V gene data show CDR1 as MNHNS and CDR2 as SASEGT. The CDR3 spans 16 residues. The V and J ends lost 4 bases and 0 bases respectively, with 15 bases between them. DNA for the CDR3: TGTGCCAGCAGTGCCGCAGTGGACATGCTGAACACTGAAGCTTTCTTT. Protein product: CASSAAVDMLNTEAFF.

The CDR3 loop is CASTTGVIATDTQYF. In DNA form, the CDR3 reads TGCGCCAGCACGACCGGGGTAATAGCCACAGATACGCAGTATTTT. This chain joins TRBV4-1 and TRBJ2-3; D perhaps matches TRBD2 (5 bases). V dropped 7 bases and J dropped 2 bases, with 16 bases sitting between them. The CDR3 is made up of 15 amino acids. Germline V gene data show CDR1 as MGHRA and CDR2 as YSYEKL.

This chain uses TRBV11-2 with TRBJ2-1; a possible D gene is TRBD1 (6 bases). Trimming took 1 base from V and 8 from J, leaving 15 bases between them. CDR1 and CDR2 from the germline V gene are SGHAT and FQNNGV. This CDR3 comprises 15 residues. The CDR3: CASSLAVGQMDEQFF. Here the CDR3 DNA reads TGTGCCAGCAGCTTAGCGGTCGGACAGATGGATGAGCAGTTCTTC.

The rearrangement links TRBV6-5 to TRBJ2-1; 7 positions match TRBD2. The V gene end was trimmed by 7 bases and the J gene end by 4 bases; junction bases not matched to a gene: 7. There are 14 residues in the CDR3. Germline loops: CDR1 MNHEY, CDR2 SVGAGI. The CDR3 region is CASKPSGDYNEQFF. CDR3 in DNA: TGTGCCAGCAAACCGAGCGGGGATTACAATGAGCAGTTCTTC.

V and J are TRBV5-1 and TRBJ1-2, with D possibly matching TRBD1 (5 bases). The V gene lost 0 bases and the J gene lost 5 bases, with 14 bases spanning the gap. CDR1 is SGHRS, CDR2 YFSETQ, per germline. The CDR3 runs 15 residues. The CDR3 loop is CASSLEGQHGYGYTF. In nucleotides, the CDR3 is TGCGCCAGCAGCTTGGAGGGGCAACATGGATATGGCTACACCTTC.

The gene calls are TRBV9 and TRBJ2-7; 9 bases are a match to TRBD2. Germline V CDR1 and CDR2: SGDLS, YYNGEE. Trimming removed 1 base from V and 0 bases from J; junction bases left unmatched: 5. The CDR3 runs to 16 residues. The CDR3 loop is CASSVSSGANSYEQYF. The CDR3, as DNA: TGTGCCAGCAGCGTATCTAGCGGGGCTAACTCCTACGAGCAGTACTTC.

This chain uses TRBV11-3 with TRBJ2-1, with D possibly TRBD2 on 5 matching bases. In germline, CDR1 is SGHNT, CDR2 YENEEA. The CDR3 spans 15 residues. The V end was cut by 3 bases, the J end by 0 bases, with 9 bases between. The DNA for the CDR3 is TGTGCCAGCAGCTTTGGGCGGGTCTCCTACAATGAGCAGTTCTTC. Amino acids: CASSFGRVSYNEQFF.

The CDR3 region is CASSHDRQETQYF. CDR3 in DNA: TGTGCCAGCAGTCATGACAGGCAAGAGACCCAGTACTTC. This chain uses TRBV28 with TRBJ2-5; D is possibly TRBD1 (6 bases). This CDR3 is built from 13 residues. CDR1 and CDR2 (germline): MDHEN, SYDVKM. V lost 5 bases and J 2 bases, leaving 9 bases between the germline ends.

The CDR3 DNA reads TGCGCCAGCAGCCCCATTACAGGGGGCTTGATGGATGAGCAGTTCTTC. Translating it yields CASSPITGGLMDEQFF. The chain carries TRBV5-1 and TRBJ2-1, with 9 bases identical to TRBD1. The CDR3 sequence is 16 residues long. The germline CDR1 and CDR2 sequences are SGHRS and YFSETQ. V was clipped by 4 bases and J by 8 bases; unmatched bases: 13.

This chain links TRBV7-6 with TRBJ1-2; D may be TRBD1 (5 bases). CDR3 length: 14 amino acids. Germline V CDR1 and CDR2: SGHVS, FNYEAQ. Trimming pared 0 bases from V and 2 bases from J, leaving 7 bases between. The chain's CDR3 is CASSLAEGNYGYTF. The CDR3 DNA is TGTGCCAGCAGCTTAGCGGAGGGGAACTATGGCTACACCTTC.

DNA of the CDR3: TGCGCCAGCAGCTTGGAACTTTTTGGTAGCGGGTCCCGCAATGAGCAGTTCTTC. It yields the protein CASSLELFGSGSRNEQFF. This chain connects TRBV5-1 to TRBJ2-1; 7 bases are a match to TRBD2. This CDR3 spans 18 amino acids. From germline, CDR1 is SGHRS and CDR2 YFSETQ. Trimming at V came to 0 bases and at J to 6 bases, leaving 15 bases not matched to a gene.